The rows below give T cell receptor beta chains drawn from one sample of a study of T cell responses to AZD1222 COVID-19 vaccine. Here immunoSEQ multiplex PCR was the method, and the copy in TCRdb shows in-frame clones only, minus some. The sample lists 70,000 or so clones; over 80% were seen once. The sample was peripheral blood, taken 28 days after the second AZD1222 dose. These receptors came from an adult who received the AZD1222 COVID-19 vaccine. Each CDR3 is given with its conserved first and last residue. The D gene is left open where the match is weak. Clone size is shown for a subset of rows, as once, few, many or a class of expanded clone.

>TRBJ1-4|NA|TRBV5-6|NA
TGTGCCAGCAGCCGGTTTGGACCAACTAATGAAAAACTGTTTTTT
CASSRFGPTNEKLFF
>TRBJ1-1|NA|TRBV12-3/TRBV12-4|TRBD1
TGTGCCAGCAGTTGGGACAGATCCACTGAAGCTTTCTTT
CASSWDRSTEAFF
>TRBJ2-7|NA|TRBV19|NA
TGTGCCAGTAGTACGGGCGCTTGGTTCGAGCAGTACTTC
CASSTGAWFEQYF
>TRBJ2-3|NA|TRBV29-1|TRBD2
TGCAGCGCCGGGGGGGGCCCAAGCACAGATACGCAGTATTTT
CSAGGGPSTDTQYF
>TRBJ1-1|NA|TRBV2|NA
TGTGCCAGCAGCATGGGGGGGACGAACACTGAAGCTTTCTTT
CASSMGGTNTEAFF
>TRBJ2-1|NA|TRBV19|TRBD1
TGTGCCAGTAGTATCTCGGGACAGGGCCTAGCCGAGCAGTTCTTC
CASSISGQGLAEQFF
>TRBJ1-5|NA|TRBV7-6|NA
TGTGCCAGCAGCTTATCCTCTGGGCTCAATCAGCCCCAGCATTTT
CASSLSSGLNQPQHF
>TRBJ2-5|NA|TRBV6-6|TRBD1
TGTGCCAGCAGTTACGACAGGGGGTACCAAGAGACCCAGTACTTC
CASSYDRGYQETQYF
>TRBJ2-1|few|TRBV5-1|NA
TGCGCCAGCAGCTTCTCTCAGAGCTCCTACAATGAGCAGTTCTTC
CASSFSQSSYNEQFF
>TRBJ2-7|NA|TRBV7-9|NA
TGTGCCAGCAGCACGACAAGCTACGAGCAGTACTTC
CASSTTSYEQYF
>TRBJ1-4|NA|TRBV19|TRBD1
TGTGCCAGTAGTTTCTCGGACAGGATATATGAAAAACTGTTTTTT
CASSFSDRIYEKLFF
>TRBJ2-3|few|TRBV29-1|TRBD2
TGCAGCGCCACGGTAGCGGGGCCAGATACGCAGTATTTT
CSATVAGPDTQYF
>TRBJ2-3|NA|TRBV7-6|NA
TGTGCCAGCAGCCTAACTTGGGATACGCAGTATTTT
CASSLTWDTQYF
>TRBJ2-4|NA|TRBV14|NA
TGTGCCAGCAGCCGGCCTGGACAGATAAACATTCAGTACTTC
CASSRPGQINIQYF